This T cell receptor beta chain was recovered during a study of Ad26.COV2.S vaccination and SARS-CoV-2 variants. Study overall: In the COV1001 trial, the donor was in the Ad26.COV2.S arm. Recipients of Ad26.COV2.S got it intramuscularly, once or twice 56 days apart. Broader study findings: Comparable non-spike TCR breadth was observed in vaccine and placebo recipients.

The germline CDR1 and CDR2 sequences are SGDLS and YYNGEE. V dropped 0 bases and J dropped 5 bases, with 6 bases sitting between them. This CDR3 spans 13 amino acids. Libraries were prepared by immunoSEQ multiplex PCR; TCRdb keeps only in-frame clonotypes and omits some of them. The table shows some 300,000 clones, with about 86% occurring only once. Worth noting for this clone: Its matching antigen is unknown.

The treatment denotes: some 19 received Ad26.COV2.S at low or high dose, single or two shots; about 5 received placebo; per-sample allocation not given. After the first vaccine or placebo injection, samples were drawn on day 63. The receptor comes from a person between 18 and 60 years old who received the Ad26.COV2.S COVID-19 vaccine or a placebo. Sequencing was performed on peripheral blood, taken in a trial of Ad26.COV2.S vaccine versus placebo. This sequence joins TRBV9 and TRBJ1-5, with D possibly matching TRBD1 (6 bases). For the CDR3, the DNA is TGTGCCAGCAGCGTAGGACAGGATCAGCCCCAGCATTTT. Amino acids: CASSVGQDQPQHF. Full variable domain (remainder filled in from reference TRBV9 and TRBJ1-5): DSGVTQTPKHLITATGQRVTLRCSPRSGDLSVYWYQQSLDQGLQFLIQYYNGEERAKGNILERFSAQQFPDLHSELNLSSLELGDSALYFCASSVGQDQPQHFGDGTRLSIL.